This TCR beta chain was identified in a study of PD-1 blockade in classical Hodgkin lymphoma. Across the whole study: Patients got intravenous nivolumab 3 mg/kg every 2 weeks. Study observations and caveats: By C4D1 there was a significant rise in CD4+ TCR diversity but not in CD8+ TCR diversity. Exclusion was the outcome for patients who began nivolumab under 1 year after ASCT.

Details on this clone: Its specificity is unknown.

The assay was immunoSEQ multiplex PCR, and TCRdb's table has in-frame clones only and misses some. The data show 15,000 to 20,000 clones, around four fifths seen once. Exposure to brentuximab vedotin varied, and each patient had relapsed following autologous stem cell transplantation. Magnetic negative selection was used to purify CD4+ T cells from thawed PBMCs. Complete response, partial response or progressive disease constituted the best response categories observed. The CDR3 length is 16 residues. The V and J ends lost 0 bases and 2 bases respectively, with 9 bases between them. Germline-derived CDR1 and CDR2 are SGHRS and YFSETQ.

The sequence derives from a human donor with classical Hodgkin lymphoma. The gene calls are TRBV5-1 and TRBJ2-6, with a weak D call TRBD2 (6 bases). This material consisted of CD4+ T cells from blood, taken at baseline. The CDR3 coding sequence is TGCGCCAGCAGCTTGGGAGGAGGGGCTGGGGCCAACGTCCTGACTTTC. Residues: CASSLGGGAGANVLTF.